These T cell receptor beta chains were read from a single sample in a study of T cells in Graves' hyperthyroidism and ophthalmopathy. TCRdb called the multiplex PCR reads again in MiXCR, with one record for every CDR3 protein. Here the sample spans 600,000 or so distinct CDR3 sequences, 14% being singletons. Sequencing used blood. The receptors shown here come from a young woman with Graves' ophthalmopathy. CDR3s include the opening cysteine and the closing phenylalanine or tryptophan. Each record gives: CDR3 DNA, CDR3 protein, D gene, clone size, J gene, CDR3 length, V gene. D genes are given only for firm matches. The size of a clone is reported for some rows only, either as once, few or many, or as a class for expanded clones.

TGCGCCAGCAGTGAGTCCGAAAGTGGGGGCGAGCAGTACTTC,CASSESESGGEQYF,.,many,TRBJ2-7,14,TRBV10-2
TGTGCCAGCAGTGAGGGTAGTTTCAGCACAGATACGCAGTATTTT,CASSEGSFSTDTQYF,.,many,TRBJ2-3,15,TRBV6-4
TGTGCCACGGCGGGAGCCATCGACGAGCAGTACTTC,CATAGAIDEQYF,TRBD2,many,TRBJ2-7,12,TRBV19
TGCGCCAGCAGCTTAGATGGCGCTCCCTACAATGAGCAGTTCTTC,CASSLDGAPYNEQFF,.,.,TRBJ2-1,15,TRBV5-1
TGTGCCAGCAGTTTACGACAGGGTGGAGGCTACACCTTC,CASSLRQGGGYTF,TRBD1,many,TRBJ1-2,13,TRBV28
TGTGCCAGCAACAGGGACAGGGGGAATAATTCACCCCTCCACTTT,CASNRDRGNNSPLHF,TRBD1,few,TRBJ1-6,15,TRBV6-1
TGCAGCGCAACGACTAGCGGGAGTCATGAGCAGTCCTTC,CSATTSGSHEQSF,TRBD2,.,TRBJ2-1,13,TRBV29-1
TGTGCCACCAGTGACGCAAGGGACCCACAAGAGACCCAGTACTTC,CATSDARDPQETQYF,.,many,TRBJ2-5,15,TRBV24-1
TGTGCCAGTAGTATCCTCAGGACAGCCTCTGGGGCCAACGTCCTGACTTTC,CASSILRTASGANVLTF,.,.,TRBJ2-6,17,TRBV19
TGTGCCAGCAGTTTAGGACAGGGGCTTGCTGGAAACACCATATATTTT,CASSLGQGLAGNTIYF,TRBD1,many,TRBJ1-3,16,TRBV12-3/TRBV12-4
TGTGCCATCAGTGAGTCGACGGGGTCCGGAGATACGCAGTATTTT,CAISESTGSGDTQYF,.,many,TRBJ2-3,15,TRBV10-3
TGTGCCAGCTCATTTGACGAGAGGGCGTACACTGAAGCTTTCTTT,CASSFDERAYTEAFF,.,many,TRBJ1-1,15,TRBV18
TGTGCTAGTGGTTTGGTAGGGCCCTACGAGCCCCAGCATTTT,CASGLVGPYEPQHF,.,many,TRBJ1-5,14,TRBV12-5
TGTGCCAGCAGTTTTTCCAGGGCGACAGATACGCAGTATTTT,CASSFSRATDTQYF,.,many,TRBJ2-3,14,TRBV12-3/TRBV12-4
TGTGCCACCAGTCCTGGGGCAGCGGAGAACACTGAAGCTTTCTTT,CATSPGAAENTEAFF,.,many,TRBJ1-1,15,TRBV24-1
TGTGCCAGCAGTGAAGCGGGAGATGAGCAGTTCTTC,CASSEAGDEQFF,.,many,TRBJ2-1,12,TRBV2
TGTGCCAGCAGTTTCCCACGACAGGGGCCATGGACTAGGCAGTTCTTC,CASSFPRQGPWTRQFF,.,many,TRBJ2-1,16,TRBV27
TGTGCCAGCAGCGAACCCCTTGCGAATAATGAGCAGTTCTTC,CASSEPLANNEQFF,.,many,TRBJ2-1,14,TRBV2
TGCGCCAGCAGCCAAGAAGTAGCGCGCTCCTACGAGCAGTACTTC,CASSQEVARSYEQYF,.,few,TRBJ2-7,15,TRBV4-1
TGTGCCAGCGCGACCATTAACGAGCAGTACTTC,CASATINEQYF,.,.,TRBJ2-7,11,TRBV9
TGTGCCAGCAGATCAGGGGGGCGCAACTATGGCTACACCTTC,CASRSGGRNYGYTF,TRBD1,few,TRBJ1-2,14,TRBV6-1
TGTGCCAGCAGGGTCCGGGGTGGGACTAGCTTGGATGAGCAGTTCTTC,CASRVRGGTSLDEQFF,TRBD2,.,TRBJ2-1,16,TRBV5-6
TGTGCCAGCAGTCCCCAATGGGCCTCACGGAGCTCCTACAATGAGCAGTTCTTC,CASSPQWASRSSYNEQFF,.,.,TRBJ2-1,18,TRBV3-1
TGTGCCAGCAGCTTCCCCCCGATGGGCGGGAGGGCCGGGGAAACCCAGTACTTC,CASSFPPMGGRAGETQYF,TRBD2,.,TRBJ2-5,18,TRBV11-2
TGTGCCAGCAGTTACTCGATGGGCGGGAGAGGCGATGAGCAGTTCTTC,CASSYSMGGRGDEQFF,TRBD2,many,TRBJ2-1,16,TRBV6-6
TGTGCCAGTAGGGGATGGTTACACACCGGGGAGCTGTTTTTT,CASRGWLHTGELFF,.,.,TRBJ2-2,14,TRBV19
TGTGCCAGCAGTTTACCTGGACAAGACTACGAGCAGTACTTC,CASSLPGQDYEQYF,.,many,TRBJ2-7,14,TRBV28
TGTGCCAGCAGCCCTGGACAGGGCAGGCAGCCCCAGCATTTT,CASSPGQGRQPQHF,TRBD1,many,TRBJ1-5,14,TRBV28
TGTGCCAGCAGTTACCGACAGGTGTTGGGAGGGGAGCTGTTTTTT,CASSYRQVLGGELFF,.,few,TRBJ2-2,15,TRBV6-2/TRBV6-3
TGTGCCTGGAGCGGGACAGGGTGGTACGAGCAGTACTTC,CAWSGTGWYEQYF,TRBD1,many,TRBJ2-7,13,TRBV30
TGTGCCAGCAGCTCCGGAGGACTAGCGGTCCCCTACGAGCAGTACTTC,CASSSGGLAVPYEQYF,TRBD2,many,TRBJ2-7,16,TRBV9
TGCAGTGCTAGAGACCCAGGATCCTACGAGCAGTACTTC,CSARDPGSYEQYF,.,many,TRBJ2-7,13,TRBV20-1
TGTGCCACCAGTAACCAGGAACAGGGGAGAGGGAACAGTGAGCAGTTCTTC,CATSNQEQGRGNSEQFF,TRBD1,.,TRBJ2-1,17,TRBV24-1
TGTGCCAGCAGCGCCGGGACAGGGAAGGCGCACACTGAAGCTTTCTTT,CASSAGTGKAHTEAFF,TRBD1,many,TRBJ1-1,16,TRBV27
TGTGCCAGCGATTTGGCCTCCTCTCACAATGAGCAGTTCTTC,CASDLASSHNEQFF,.,many,TRBJ2-1,14,TRBV2
TGTGCCAGCAGCGCTTCGACAGGGGGAGGCTATGGCTACACCTTC,CASSASTGGGYGYTF,TRBD1,many,TRBJ1-2,15,TRBV11-2
TGTGCCAGCAATGGTTCCGGGGGGCCCGGTAACACCGGGGAGCTGTTTTTT,CASNGSGGPGNTGELFF,.,few,TRBJ2-2,17,TRBV28
TGTGCCAGCGCCCCACATAGACGGGACGCTGAAGCTTTCTTT,CASAPHRRDAEAFF,.,many,TRBJ1-1,14,TRBV7-9
TGTGCCAGCAGCTACGCGACAGGGTCGGTCTACGAGCAGTACTTC,CASSYATGSVYEQYF,TRBD1,.,TRBJ2-7,15,TRBV7-9
TGTGCCAGCAGCAGACTAGCGGGAGGGAACACCGGGGAGCTGTTTTTT,CASSRLAGGNTGELFF,TRBD2,many,TRBJ2-2,16,TRBV6-1
TGTGCCAGCAGACACACTAGCGGGAGGGGGGACATTCAGTACTTC,CASRHTSGRGDIQYF,TRBD2,many,TRBJ2-4,15,TRBV12-3/TRBV12-4
TGTGCCAGTAGTGCTAACAGGGAGGTAAGCAATCAGCCCCAGCATTTT,CASSANREVSNQPQHF,.,.,TRBJ1-5,16,TRBV19
TGTGCCAGCAGCAAAGGACCGAACACTGAAGCTTTCTTT,CASSKGPNTEAFF,.,many,TRBJ1-1,13,TRBV9
TGTGCCAGCAGCGTCCCAGCCAGACAGAGGGACTATGGCTACACCTTC,CASSVPARQRDYGYTF,.,many,TRBJ1-2,16,TRBV7-9